One T cell receptor beta chain is described in this entry. No antigen is known for it. The CDR3 is made up of 12 amino acids. CDR1 is DFQATT and CDR2 is SNEGSKA in the germline V gene (reference sequence). This sample was taken from a study of monozygotic twins with inflammatory bowel disease. Each TCR library consumed around 3.5 ug of total RNA. The template switching step added UMIs that contained a 6-nucleotide sample barcode. Reprocessing the 5' RACE reads, TCRdb reports a single entry for every CDR3 protein and omits DNA. This sample's table reports around 190,000 distinct CDR3 sequences. Study-wide results and limits: Concordance status among twins (concordant versus discordant) showed no link to repertoire similarity, possibly from limited power.

This sequence originates from a human donor with ulcerative colitis or Crohn's disease, or a healthy co-twin of an affected twin (not recorded which). The specimen was blood. The V and J genes are TRBV20-1 and TRBJ2-7; TCRdb outputs TRBD1, but without DNA this stays unchecked. The CDR3: CSARDLAPEQYF.